This passage covers 9 T cell receptor beta chains from one sample sequenced in a study of blood T cell repertoires in COVID-19. The protocol was immunoSEQ multiplex PCR, while the TCRdb copy is restricted to in-frame clones and leaves out a portion. The sample has hundreds of thousands of clones; 90% to 95% are singletons. Sequencing input: peripheral blood. These receptors all come from a man aged 55-75 years with COVID-19, enrolled during active disease.

The chain combines TRBV19 with TRBJ1-1; a weak D match, TRBD1 (5 bases). The CDR3 consists of 14 residues. Germline loops: CDR1 LNHDA, CDR2 SQIVND (reference sequence). Trimming stripped 5 bases from V and 2 bases from J, with 12 bases between. CDR3 DNA: TGTGCCAGTAGTTACCAGGGCGTAAACACTGAAGCTTTCTTT. Its protein is CASSYQGVNTEAFF.

The gene calls are TRBV19 and TRBJ1-4; 7 bases agree with TRBD1. V lost 6 bases to trimming and J lost 7 bases; unmatched junction nucleotides: 5. CDR3 size: 13 residues. Germline CDR1 is LNHDA and CDR2 is SQIVND (reference sequence). CDR3 coding DNA: TGTGCCAGTAGGGGGACAGCGGCTGAAAAACTGTTTTTT. As protein: CASRGTAAEKLFF.

The genes are TRBV19 and TRBJ2-3; TRBD2 aligns across 7 bases. This CDR3 comprises 14 residues. V was clipped by 6 bases and J by 7 bases; unmatched bases: 10. Germline V lookup: CDR1 LNHDA, CDR2 SQIVND (reference sequence). CDR3 region: CASSPTSAGNTQYF. CDR3 DNA: TGTGCCAGTAGCCCGACGTCAGCGGGGAATACGCAGTATTTT.

The chain joins TRBV19 to TRBJ1-5, with 8 positions matching TRBD1. The V gene end was trimmed by 6 bases and the J gene end by 3 bases; junction bases not matched to a gene: 4. The germline V gene has CDR1 LNHDA and CDR2 SQIVND (reference sequence). The CDR3 is 14 amino acids. The CDR3 DNA sequence: TGTGCCAGTAGCCCGGGACAGGACAATCAGCCCCAGCATTTT. Its protein is CASSPGQDNQPQHF.

The chain carries TRBV21-1 and TRBJ2-6; whether TRBD1, the table's D call, matches the DNA was not checked. TRBV21-1 has pseudogene status. The CDR3 runs 15 residues. The CDR3 here is CASSDPGCGANVLTF. Written as DNA, the CDR3 is TGTGCCAGCAGCGATCCAGGGTGTGGGGCCAACGTCCTGACTTTC.

The chain combines TRBV7-2 with TRBJ2-2; D possibly corresponds to TRBD2 (5 bases). CDR1 SGHTA and CDR2 FQGNSA come from the germline V gene. The CDR3 runs to 14 residues. Between the trimmed V and J ends, which lost 4 bases and 6 bases, there was a span of 12 bases. The CDR3, as DNA: TGTGCCAGCAGCTCCGGGATAAATTCCGGGGAGCTGTTTTTT. This gives the protein CASSSGINSGELFF.

The rearrangement joins TRBV9 to TRBJ2-2; D is perhaps TRBD1 (5 bases). The germline V gene has CDR1 SGDLS and CDR2 YYNGEE. Trimming removed 0 bases at V and 1 base at J, with 10 bases between. The CDR3 spans 16 residues. The CDR3 DNA sequence: TGTGCCAGCAGCGTAGTACCGCAGGGGAACACCGGGGAGCTGTTTTTT. Translated: CASSVVPQGNTGELFF.

The V gene is TRBV21-1, the J gene TRBJ2-5; no DNA check was done on the table's D call, TRBD1. TRBV21-1 is tagged as a pseudogene. This CDR3 is built from 16 residues. The CDR3 nucleotides are TGTGCCAGCAGCAAAATTTGGGCAGGGCCCCAAGAGACCCAGTACTTC. Translation: CASSKIWAGPQETQYF.

V gene TRBV6-5 combines with J gene TRBJ1-1; D is unresolved. This CDR3 contains 13 residues. V lost 2 bases to trimming and J lost 3 bases, with 7 bases between them. Per germline, CDR1 MNHEY and CDR2 SVGAGI. CDR3 DNA: TGTGCCAGCAGTTACACTGGAGACACTGAAGCTTTCTTT. Protein product: CASSYTGDTEAFF.